The 23 T cell receptor beta chains listed next were all sequenced from one sample in a study of T cell responses to AZD1222 COVID-19 vaccine. Assay: immunoSEQ multiplex PCR; the TCRdb copy retains only in-frame clones and omits some. The top ten clones hold more than 10% of a sample with around 94,000 clones, 70% to 90% of them seen once. The material sequenced was peripheral blood, taken on day 0 of AZD1222 vaccination. The receptors come from an adult in good health.

Concerning this clone itself: Sequence at one end of the junction differs from germline and may be a read error. The gene calls are TRBV5-4 and TRBJ2-5, with D unclear. There are 14 residues in the CDR3. The germline CDR1 and CDR2 sequences are SGHNT and YYREEE (reference sequence). CDR3 amino acids: CASSLAALPEAQYF. The DNA for the CDR3 is TGTGCCAGCAGCTTGGCCGCCCTGCCAGAGGCCCAGTACTTC.

This sequence joins TRBV12-3 or TRBV12-4 and TRBJ1-5; D gene unclear. The CDR3 is 12 amino acids. V was pared by 3 bases and J by 7 bases, with 7 bases between. In DNA form, the CDR3 reads TGTGCCAGCAGTTTCGGTCGACAGCCCCAGCATTTT. Translated, it gives CASSFGRQPQHF.

The CDR3 spells CASSVTGVDEQYF. Here the CDR3 DNA reads TGCGCCAGCAGCGTGACAGGGGTAGACGAGCAGTACTTC. This chain links TRBV5-1 with TRBJ2-7, with 8 bases lining up with TRBD1. J gave up 5 bases and V 4 bases, and 5 bases lay outside the gene matches. The V gene's germline CDR1 is SGHRS and CDR2 YFSETQ. The CDR3 has 13 residues.

The V and J genes are TRBV5-1 and TRBJ2-2; 11 bases map to TRBD1. This CDR3 has 16 amino acids. The germline V gene encodes CDR1 SGHRS and CDR2 YFSETQ. The ends lost 3 bases at V and 2 bases at J; junction bases unmatched: 3. This CDR3 reads CASSWGTGGNTGELFF. The DNA for the CDR3 is TGCGCCAGCAGCTGGGGGACAGGGGGAAACACCGGGGAGCTGTTTTTT.

The chain joins TRBV3-1 (or the pseudogene TRBV3-2) to TRBJ1-6; D is perhaps TRBD1 (5 bases). Germline V gene data show CDR1 as LGHDT and CDR2 as YNNKEL (reference sequence). The CDR3 covers 15 residues. V lost 1 base, J lost 8 bases, and 12 bases lay in between. The CDR3 spells CASSQGPGWDSPLHF. The DNA for the CDR3 is TGTGCCAGCAGCCAAGGTCCAGGGTGGGATTCACCCCTCCACTTT.

The chain combines TRBV10-3 with TRBJ1-1, with 10 nucleotides matching TRBD1. Unmatched junction bases numbered 9, after V lost 7 bases and J lost 7 bases. The germline V gene encodes CDR1 ENHRY and CDR2 SYGVKD. The CDR3 extends over 14 amino acids. CDR3 coding DNA: TGTGCCATCAAGGACGAGACAGGGGGCATTGAAGCTTTCTTT. Its protein product is CAIKDETGGIEAFF.

This clone was recorded only once. This chain links TRBV12-5 with TRBJ1-2, with D tentatively TRBD1 (5 bases). This CDR3 spans 16 amino acids. CDR1 is LGHNT and CDR2 is FRNRAP in the germline V gene. V was pared by 0 bases and J by 8 bases, with 19 bases between. The CDR3 loop reads CASGLVAARVIGGYTF. CDR3 in DNA: TGTGCTAGTGGTTTGGTAGCCGCCAGGGTGATAGGGGGCTACACCTTC.

The chain links TRBV6-1 to TRBJ2-7, with 8 bases matching TRBD1. The ends lost 3 bases at V and 3 bases at J; junction bases unmatched: 7. The CDR3 runs 15 residues. CDR1 is MNHNS, CDR2 SASEGT, per germline. In nucleotides, the CDR3 is TGTGCCAGCAGTGACAGGACAGGGCCGTTCTACGAGCAGTACTTC. Its protein is CASSDRTGPFYEQYF.

The rearrangement uses TRBV5-4 and TRBJ1-3; possible D gene TRBD1, 5 bases. Trimming shortened V by 4 bases and J by 3 bases, and 14 bases separated the two germline ends. CDR1 and CDR2 (germline): SGHNT, YYREEE (reference sequence). CDR3 length: 15 amino acids. In DNA, the CDR3 is TGTGCCAGCAGCCGGAATCCAGGGAGTGGAAACACCATATATTTT. Its protein is CASSRNPGSGNTIYF.

This chain links TRBV9 with TRBJ2-3; D is uncertain. Per germline, CDR1 SGDLS and CDR2 YYNGEE. The CDR3 is 13 residues long. With 3 bases removed from V and 2 bases from J, the gap between germline ends came to 7 bases. The CDR3 protein is CASSGGFTDTQYF. CDR3 bases: TGTGCCAGCAGCGGGGGATTCACAGATACGCAGTATTTT.

The chain joins TRBV25-1 to TRBJ1-6; TRBD1 agrees at 9 bases. From germline, CDR1 is MGHDK and CDR2 SYGVNS. The CDR3 has 14 residues. The V gene end was trimmed by 5 bases and the J gene end by 5 bases; junction bases not matched to a gene: 1. CDR3 in amino acids: CASSWDRDNSPLHF. CDR3 bases: TGTGCCAGCAGTTGGGACAGGGATAATTCACCCCTCCACTTT.

The chain is built from TRBV5-1 and TRBJ2-5; no reliable D call. Germline V gene lookup returns CDR1 SGHRS and CDR2 YFSETQ. The germline V and J ends were trimmed by 4 bases and 5 bases, with 15 bases remaining between them. The CDR3 loop spans 14 amino acids. In DNA form, the CDR3 reads TGCGCCAGCAGCGAGGAGCTAGACGCGGAGACCCAGTACTTC. Encoded protein: CASSEELDAETQYF.

The chain employs TRBV18 and TRBJ2-2; D not resolved. CDR1 and CDR2 (germline): KGHSH, LQKENI. Trimming cost V 3 bases and J 7 bases, with 6 bases left between them. This CDR3 is 12 amino acids long. CDR3 bases: TGTGCCAGCTCACCGAAGGGCGGGGAGCTGTTTTTT. Translated, it gives CASSPKGGELFF.

V and J are TRBV4-1 and TRBJ1-5; D perhaps matches TRBD1 (5 bases). The CDR3 totals 14 residues. Germline CDR1 is MGHRA and CDR2 is YSYEKL. Trimming cost V 4 bases and J 7 bases, with 14 bases left between them. The CDR3 DNA reads TGCGCCAGCAGCCCAAGCAGGGACCTCCAGCCCCAGCATTTT. As protein: CASSPSRDLQPQHF.

The genes are TRBV7-2 and TRBJ1-2; D perhaps matches TRBD1 (6 bases). Between the trimmed V and J ends, which lost 5 bases and 3 bases, there was a span of 13 bases. The CDR3 spans 14 residues. Germline V gene lookup returns CDR1 SGHTA and CDR2 FQGNSA. The CDR3 sequence: CASSPRGGDYGYTF. CDR3 DNA: TGTGCCAGCAGCCCAAGGGGGGGAGACTATGGCTACACCTTC. The full variable domain, in which reference TRBV7-2 and TRBJ1-2 provide the parts outside the CDR3, is GAGVSQSPSNKVTEKGKDVELRCDPISGHTALYWYRQSLGQGLEFLIYFQGNSAPDKSGLPSDRFSAERTGGSVSTLTIQRTQQEDSAVYLCASSPRGGDYGYTFGSGTRLTVV.

The chain combines TRBV30 with TRBJ1-5; TRBD1 matches at 9 bases. The CDR3 contains 15 residues. Germline CDR1 reads GTSNPN; CDR2 reads SVGIG (reference sequence). J gave up 3 bases and V 3 bases, and 6 bases lay outside the gene matches. This CDR3 reads CAWRAGTGSNQPQHF. The CDR3 nucleotides are TGTGCCTGGAGGGCCGGGACAGGGTCCAATCAGCCCCAGCATTTT.

This chain joins TRBV27 and TRBJ2-7, with D uncertain. This CDR3 is built from 14 residues. Trimming took 8 bases from V and 4 from J, leaving 18 bases between them. Germline V gene data show CDR1 as MNHEY and CDR2 as SMNVEV (reference sequence). The CDR3 sequence is CASCSKAASYEQYF. CDR3 coding DNA: TGTGCCAGCTGTTCAAAGGCAGCGAGTTACGAGCAGTACTTC.

The V and J genes are TRBV2 and TRBJ1-2, with no clear D. Germline assignment: CDR1 SNHLY and CDR2 FYNNEI. V was pared by 7 bases and J by 5 bases, with 11 bases between. The CDR3 consists of 12 residues. The CDR3 sequence is CASNGRLYGYTF. The CDR3 DNA follows: TGTGCCAGCAACGGCAGGTTATATGGCTACACCTTC.

The chain combines TRBV7-7 with TRBJ2-2; 7 bases are a match to TRBD1. J gave up 4 bases and V 5 bases, and 7 bases lay outside the gene matches. The CDR3 covers 15 residues. CDR1 SSHAT and CDR2 FNYEAQ come from the germline V gene (reference sequence). CDR3 DNA sequence: TGTGCCAGCAGCCCCGACAGGGTGAGCACCGGGGAGCTGTTTTTT. Protein product: CASSPDRVSTGELFF.

The gene calls are TRBV10-3 and TRBJ1-2, with TRBD1 matching 7 bases. The CDR3 has 16 residues. After removal of 7 bases from V and 3 bases from J, the junction contained 14 bases not matched to a gene. Germline-derived CDR1 and CDR2 are ENHRY and SYGVKD. Here the CDR3 DNA reads TGTGCCATCAAAAGATCCGGGACAGAAGAGTACTATGGCTACACCTTC. Protein: CAIKRSGTEEYYGYTF.

This clone was seen a handful of times. The CDR3 region is CASRGTGGNIQYF. The DNA of the CDR3 is TGTGCCAGCAGGGGGACAGGGGGGAACATTCAGTACTTC. The rearrangement joins TRBV12-3 or TRBV12-4 to TRBJ2-4, with 11 bases that match TRBD1. There are 13 residues in the CDR3. J gave up 7 bases and V 6 bases, and 2 bases lay outside the gene matches.

The chain has TRBV28 and TRBJ1-2; TRBD1 agrees at 10 bases. The CDR3 has 15 residues. From germline, CDR1 is MDHEN and CDR2 SYDVKM. The ends lost 0 bases at V and 2 bases at J; junction bases unmatched: 0. The CDR3 coding sequence is TGTGCCAGCAGTTTATGGACAGGGGGCAACTATGGCTACACCTTC. It specifies CASSLWTGGNYGYTF.

This clone came up a few times. The chain links TRBV28 to TRBJ1-2; D possibly corresponds to TRBD1 (5 bases). V lost 8 bases, J lost 5 bases, and 15 bases lay in between. Germline values: CDR1 MDHEN, CDR2 SYDVKM. This CDR3 is built from 13 residues. CDR3 in DNA: TGTGCCAGCTGGGGCAGGGCCAATTATGGCTACACCTTC. Its translation is CASWGRANYGYTF.